This T cell receptor beta chain originates from a study of radiotherapy plus CTLA-4 blockade in lung cancer. Study context: With 31% of patients having disease control, objective responses were seen in about 17%.

Germline V CDR1 and CDR2: SEHNR, FQNEAQ (reference sequence). The CDR3 sequence is 12 residues long. Trimming pared 3 bases from V and 1 base from J, leaving 4 bases between. Study observations and caveats: TCR clones from tumors expanded in blood after radiotherapy plus ipilimumab.

Each patient with chemo-refractory metastatic non-small-cell lung cancer was treated with focal radiation plus CTLA-4 blockade using ipilimumab. As regards this clone: Its specificity is unknown.

Here immunoSEQ multiplex PCR was the method, and the copy in TCRdb shows in-frame clones only, minus some. The sample contains approximately 12,000 clones, around 84% of which appear only once. V gene TRBV7-9 combines with J gene TRBJ2-7; D is unresolved. The starting material was peripheral blood, obtained from a patient treated with radiotherapy plus ipilimumab. The sequence derives from a human donor with non-small cell lung cancer that progressed on radiotherapy plus ipilimumab. CDR3 region: CASSFPSYEQYF. CDR3 DNA: TGTGCCAGCAGCTTCCCATCCTACGAGCAGTACTTC.